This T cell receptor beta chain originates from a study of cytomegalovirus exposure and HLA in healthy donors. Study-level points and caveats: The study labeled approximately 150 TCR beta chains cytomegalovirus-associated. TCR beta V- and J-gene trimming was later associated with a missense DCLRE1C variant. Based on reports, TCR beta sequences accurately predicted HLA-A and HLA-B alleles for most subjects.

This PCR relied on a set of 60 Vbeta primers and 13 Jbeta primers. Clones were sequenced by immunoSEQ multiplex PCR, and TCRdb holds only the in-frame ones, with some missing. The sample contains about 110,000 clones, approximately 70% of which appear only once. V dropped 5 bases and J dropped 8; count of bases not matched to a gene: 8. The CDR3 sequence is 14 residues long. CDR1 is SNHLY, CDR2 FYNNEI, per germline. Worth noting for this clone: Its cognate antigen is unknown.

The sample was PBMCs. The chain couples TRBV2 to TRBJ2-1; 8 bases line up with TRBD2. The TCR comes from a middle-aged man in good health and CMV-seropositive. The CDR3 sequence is CASSFILAVDEQFF. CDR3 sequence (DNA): TGTGCCAGCAGTTTCATACTAGCGGTTGATGAGCAGTTCTTC.